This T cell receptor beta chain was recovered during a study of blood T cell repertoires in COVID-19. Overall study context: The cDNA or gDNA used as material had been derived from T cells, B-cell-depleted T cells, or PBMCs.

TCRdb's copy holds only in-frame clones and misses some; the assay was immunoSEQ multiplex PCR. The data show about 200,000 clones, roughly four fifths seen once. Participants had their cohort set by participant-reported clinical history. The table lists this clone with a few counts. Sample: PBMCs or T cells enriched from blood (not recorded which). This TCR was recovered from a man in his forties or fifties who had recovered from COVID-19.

The CDR3 bases are TGTGCCAGCACAGACACCCTAGAAGCTTTCTTT. Protein: CASTDTLEAFF. V usage is TRBV18 and J usage is TRBJ1-1; D gene ambiguous. The CDR3 length is 11 residues. Germline values: CDR1 KGHSH, CDR2 LQKENI. V dropped 8 bases and J dropped 8 bases, with 12 bases sitting between them.